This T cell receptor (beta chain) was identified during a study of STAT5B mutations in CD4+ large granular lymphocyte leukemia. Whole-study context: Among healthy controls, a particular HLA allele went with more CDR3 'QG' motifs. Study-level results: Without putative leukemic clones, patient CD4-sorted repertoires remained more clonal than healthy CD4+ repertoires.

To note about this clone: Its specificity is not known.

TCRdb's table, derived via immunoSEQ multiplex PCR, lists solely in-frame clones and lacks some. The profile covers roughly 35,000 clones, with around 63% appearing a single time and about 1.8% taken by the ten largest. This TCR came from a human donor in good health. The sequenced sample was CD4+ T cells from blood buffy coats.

The CDR3 spells CASSPPQDGKNIQYF. The CDR3, as DNA: TGTGCCAGCTCACCACCCCAGGACGGAAAAAACATTCAGTACTTC. The gene calls are TRBV18 and TRBJ2-4; no firm D call. Germline CDR1 reads KGHSH; CDR2 reads LQKENI. CDR3 length equals 15 residues. The ends were cut back, 0 bases at V and 4 bases at J, with 10 bases in the middle.